The text below deals with one TCR beta chain. Different DNA sequences within this sample yield the same CDR3. These data come from a study of blood T cell repertoires in COVID-19. About the study: Sources were T cells, B-cell-depleted T cells, or PBMCs; the material itself was cDNA or gDNA.

In the original processing: Estimation of nucleated cell counts was performed using reference gene primer amplification. Profiling relied on immunoSEQ multiplex PCR, and the TCRdb table lists in-frame clones only, not all of them. V and J calls and clone size are copied from that table; D and trimming were computed from the DNA. This sample has over 300,000 clones; around 83% occur once, and the top ten carry approximately 1.1%. The CDR3 has 14 amino acids. V lost 4 bases to trimming and J lost 4 bases, with 11 bases between them. CDR1 is LGHDT, CDR2 YNNKEL, per germline (reference sequence). This clonotype was obtained from a woman between 50 and 59 years old with acute or convalescent COVID-19. The chain joins TRBV3-1 (or the pseudogene TRBV3-2) to TRBJ1-3; a weak D match, TRBD1 (5 bases). The specimen sequenced was peripheral blood. Written as DNA, the CDR3 is TGTGCCAGCAGCCGGGCAGGGCCAGGAAACACCATATATTTT. This sequence encodes CASSRAGPGNTIYF.